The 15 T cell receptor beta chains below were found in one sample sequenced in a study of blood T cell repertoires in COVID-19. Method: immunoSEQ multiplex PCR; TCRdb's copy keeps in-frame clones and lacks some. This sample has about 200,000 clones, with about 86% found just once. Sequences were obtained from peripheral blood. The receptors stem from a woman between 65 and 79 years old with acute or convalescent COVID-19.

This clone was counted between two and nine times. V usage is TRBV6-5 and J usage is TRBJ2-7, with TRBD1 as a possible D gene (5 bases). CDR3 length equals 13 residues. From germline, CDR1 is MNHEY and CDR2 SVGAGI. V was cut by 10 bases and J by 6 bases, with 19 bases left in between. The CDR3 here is CATLSPRAGEQYF. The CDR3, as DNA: TGTGCCACCCTATCCCCCAGGGCCGGCGAGCAGTACTTC.

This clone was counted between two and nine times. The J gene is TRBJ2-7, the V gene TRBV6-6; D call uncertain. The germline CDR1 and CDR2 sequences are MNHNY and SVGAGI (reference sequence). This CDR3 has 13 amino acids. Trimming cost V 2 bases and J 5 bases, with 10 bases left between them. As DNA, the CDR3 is TGTGCCAGCAGTTACCGGCGAGGCGACGAGCAGTACTTC. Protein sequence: CASSYRRGDEQYF.

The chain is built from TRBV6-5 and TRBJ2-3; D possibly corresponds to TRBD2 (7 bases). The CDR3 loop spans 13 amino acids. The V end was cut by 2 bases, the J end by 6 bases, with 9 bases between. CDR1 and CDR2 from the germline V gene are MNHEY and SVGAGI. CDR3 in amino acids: CASSYRGADTQYF. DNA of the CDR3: TGTGCCAGCAGTTACCGGGGGGCGGATACGCAGTATTTT.

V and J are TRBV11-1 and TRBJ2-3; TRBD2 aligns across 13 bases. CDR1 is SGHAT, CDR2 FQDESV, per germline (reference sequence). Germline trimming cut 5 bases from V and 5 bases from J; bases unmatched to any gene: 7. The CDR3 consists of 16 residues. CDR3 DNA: TGTGCCAGCAGCCCCGAACTAGCGGGGGGGCGAGATACGCAGTATTTT. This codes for CASSPELAGGRDTQYF.

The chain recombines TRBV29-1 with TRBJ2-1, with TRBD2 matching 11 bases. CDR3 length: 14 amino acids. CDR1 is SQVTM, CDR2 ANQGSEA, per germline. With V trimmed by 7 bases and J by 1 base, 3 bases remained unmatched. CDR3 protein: CSAGTSGSYNEQFF. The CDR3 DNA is TGCAGCGCCGGGACTAGCGGATCCTACAATGAGCAGTTCTTC.

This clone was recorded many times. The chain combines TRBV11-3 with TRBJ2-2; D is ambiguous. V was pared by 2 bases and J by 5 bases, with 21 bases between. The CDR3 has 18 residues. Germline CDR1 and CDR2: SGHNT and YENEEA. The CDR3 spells CASSLSAFGGTDTGELFF. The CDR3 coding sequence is TGTGCCAGCAGCTTATCCGCCTTTGGCGGAACGGATACCGGGGAGCTGTTTTTT.

The CDR3 DNA reads as TGCGCCAGCAGCTCCCGGGTAGCGGGATGGAGTGAGCAGTTCTTC. This encodes CASSSRVAGWSEQFF. J is TRBJ2-1 and V is TRBV5-1; 8 bases fit TRBD2. V lost 3 bases and J lost 9; bases outside the gene matches: 11. CDR1 is SGHRS and CDR2 is YFSETQ in the germline V gene. CDR3 length: 15 residues.

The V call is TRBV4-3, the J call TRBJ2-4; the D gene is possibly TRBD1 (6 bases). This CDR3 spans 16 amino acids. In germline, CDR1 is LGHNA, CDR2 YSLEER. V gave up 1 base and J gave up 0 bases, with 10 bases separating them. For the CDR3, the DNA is TGCGCCAGCAGCCAAGGACAGGAATTAGCCAAAAACATTCAGTACTTC. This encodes CASSQGQELAKNIQYF.

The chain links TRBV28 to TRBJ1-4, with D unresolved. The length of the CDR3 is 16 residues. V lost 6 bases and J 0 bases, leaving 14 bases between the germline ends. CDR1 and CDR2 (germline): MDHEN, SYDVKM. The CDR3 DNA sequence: TGTGCCAGCAGCACCCGTTGGCAGGCAACTAATGAAAAACTGTTTTTT. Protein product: CASSTRWQATNEKLFF.

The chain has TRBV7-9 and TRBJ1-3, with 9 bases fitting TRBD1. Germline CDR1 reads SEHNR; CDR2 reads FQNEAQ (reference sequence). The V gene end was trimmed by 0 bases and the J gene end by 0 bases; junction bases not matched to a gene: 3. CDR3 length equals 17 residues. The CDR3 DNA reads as TGTGCCAGCAGCTTAGCCGGGACAGGGTCCTCTGGAAACACCATATATTTT. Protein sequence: CASSLAGTGSSGNTIYF.

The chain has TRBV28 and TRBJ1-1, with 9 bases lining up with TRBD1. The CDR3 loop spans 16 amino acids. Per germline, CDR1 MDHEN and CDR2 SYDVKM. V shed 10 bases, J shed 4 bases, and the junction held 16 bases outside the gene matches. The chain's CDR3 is CATTGTGSFWATEAFF. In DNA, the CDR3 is TGTGCCACCACCGGGACAGGGAGTTTTTGGGCCACTGAAGCTTTCTTT. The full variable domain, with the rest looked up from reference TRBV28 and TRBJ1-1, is DVKVTQSSRYLVKRTGEKVFLECVQDMDHENMFWYRQDPGLGLRLIYFSYDVKMKEKGDIPEGYSVSREKKERFSLILESASTNQTSMYLCATTGTGSFWATEAFFGQGTRLTVV.

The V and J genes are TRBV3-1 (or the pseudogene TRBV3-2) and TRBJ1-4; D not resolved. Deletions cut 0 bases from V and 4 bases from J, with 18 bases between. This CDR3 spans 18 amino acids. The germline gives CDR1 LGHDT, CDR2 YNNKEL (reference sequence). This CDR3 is CASSQDLWAAHSNEKLFF. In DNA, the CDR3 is TGTGCCAGCAGCCAAGATCTTTGGGCAGCTCACAGTAATGAAAAACTGTTTTTT.

The CDR3 spells CASSLGQAQPYEQYF. The CDR3 DNA sequence: TGTGCCAGCAGCTTGGGACAGGCCCAGCCCTACGAGCAGTACTTC. The chain employs TRBV11-2 and TRBJ2-7, with 8 bases lining up with TRBD1. This CDR3 is 15 amino acids long. Germline V gives CDR1 SGHAT, CDR2 FQNNGV. The V segment lost 3 bases and the J segment 2 bases; nucleotides outside the gene matches: 6.

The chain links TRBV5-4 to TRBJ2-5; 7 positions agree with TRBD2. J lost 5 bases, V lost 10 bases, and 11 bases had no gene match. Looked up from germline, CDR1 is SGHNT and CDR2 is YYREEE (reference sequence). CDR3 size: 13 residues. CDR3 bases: TGTGCCTCCCAAAGGGAGGGCCGGGAGACCCAGTACTTC. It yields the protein CASQREGRETQYF.

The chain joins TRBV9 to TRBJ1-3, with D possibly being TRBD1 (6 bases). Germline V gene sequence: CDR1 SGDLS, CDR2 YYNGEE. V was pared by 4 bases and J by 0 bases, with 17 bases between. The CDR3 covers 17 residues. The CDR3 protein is CASSIYDRSSSGNTIYF. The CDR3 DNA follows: TGTGCCAGCAGCATTTACGACAGGTCGAGCTCTGGAAACACCATATATTTT.